The next 26 T cell receptor beta chains were all read from a single sample in a study of blood T cell repertoires in COVID-19. Only in-frame clones appear in the TCRdb table, and some are missing; sequencing was by immunoSEQ multiplex PCR. The sample has approximately 220,000 clones; around 84% are singletons. Input material: peripheral blood. These TCRs come from a man between 45 and 60 years old with acute or convalescent COVID-19.

This clone was seen a few times. This chain joins TRBV14 and TRBJ1-2, with TRBD1 matching over 8 bases. V was clipped by 0 bases and J by 9 bases; unmatched bases: 6. CDR1 and CDR2 (germline): SGHDN, FVKESK. The CDR3 totals 14 residues. CDR3 DNA sequence: TGTGCCAGCAGCCAAGAACAGGGGGTTCATAGCTACACCTTC. Protein sequence: CASSQEQGVHSYTF.

This chain joins TRBV20-1 and TRBJ2-7, with 7 bases fitting TRBD2. CDR3 length: 11 residues. V shed 7 bases and J 1 base; nucleotides not matched to a gene: 1. The V gene's germline CDR1 is DFQATT and CDR2 SNEGSKA (reference sequence). This CDR3 is CSVGGSYEQYF. The CDR3, as DNA: TGCAGTGTGGGAGGGTCCTACGAGCAGTACTTC.

This chain's CDR3 is CASSPGQAQTDTQYF. CDR3 DNA: TGTGCCAGCAGTCCAGGACAGGCCCAGACAGATACGCAGTATTTT. This chain links TRBV6-5 with TRBJ2-3, with 7 bases fitting TRBD1. Germline-derived CDR1 and CDR2 are MNHEY and SVGAGI. This CDR3 comprises 15 residues. The junction had 8 bases not matched to a gene; V was cut back by 5 bases and J by 3 bases.

The chain is built from TRBV12-3 or TRBV12-4 and TRBJ1-1; maybe TRBD1 (6 bases). The CDR3 sequence is 13 residues long. V lost 5 bases to trimming and J lost 3 bases, with 10 bases between them. CDR3 sequence: CASSRTAYTEAFF. The CDR3 nucleotides read TGTGCCAGCAGTAGGACAGCCTACACTGAAGCTTTCTTT.

This chain uses TRBV7-8 with TRBJ1-1; 7 bases are a match to TRBD1. Trimming cost V 4 bases and J 1 base; bases outside gene matches: 6. The germline gives CDR1 SGHVS, CDR2 FQNEAQ. CDR3 length: 15 residues. CDR3 bases: TGTGCCAGCAGCTCGTGGGACAGACCGAACACTGAAGCTTTCTTT. It encodes CASSSWDRPNTEAFF.

The rearrangement uses TRBV25-1 and TRBJ1-1, with 10 positions matching TRBD1. CDR3 length: 15 amino acids. Trimming took 2 bases from V and 6 from J; bases not matched to a gene: 6. Germline V gene lookup returns CDR1 MGHDK and CDR2 SYGVNS. CDR3 region: CASSEPGQGGPEAFF. The CDR3 nucleotides are TGTGCCAGCAGTGAACCAGGACAGGGGGGGCCTGAAGCTTTCTTT.

This clone was picked up a small number of times. V and J are TRBV5-5 and TRBJ2-7; TRBD1 agrees at 7 bases. Trimming removed 4 bases from V and 9 bases from J; junction bases left unmatched: 7. The CDR3 contains 12 residues. CDR1 SGHKS and CDR2 YYEKEE come from the germline V gene (reference sequence). DNA of the CDR3: TGTGCCAGCAGCGGGGACAGTCTCAGGCAGTACTTC. Translating gives CASSGDSLRQYF.

This clone has only one observation. The chain links TRBV19 to TRBJ1-4, with a tentative D call TRBD1 (5 bases). CDR3 size: 14 residues. V lost 3 bases and J 8 bases, leaving 13 bases between the germline ends. CDR1 LNHDA and CDR2 SQIVND come from the germline V gene (reference sequence). The CDR3 coding sequence is TGTGCCAGTAGTATGGGGCAGGGCTGGGAAAAACTGTTTTTT. Translating it yields CASSMGQGWEKLFF.

The rearrangement joins TRBV6-1 to TRBJ1-5; 7 nucleotides line up with TRBD1. J lost 0 bases, V lost 3 bases, and 8 bases had no gene match. The germline V gene has CDR1 MNHNS and CDR2 SASEGT. CDR3 length: 17 residues. CDR3 DNA: TGTGCCAGCAGTGACAGGGGGTATTTTCATAGCAATCAGCCCCAGCATTTT. It is translated as CASSDRGYFHSNQPQHF.

V is TRBV3-1 (or the pseudogene TRBV3-2) and J is TRBJ2-7; 10 nucleotides match TRBD1. The V gene end was trimmed by 4 bases and the J gene end by 1 base; junction bases not matched to a gene: 10. The CDR3 has 17 residues. The germline gives CDR1 LGHDT, CDR2 YNNKEL (reference sequence). The CDR3 sequence: CASSLRLGQGPSYEQYF. In DNA, the CDR3 is TGTGCCAGCAGCCTTCGATTGGGACAGGGGCCGTCCTACGAGCAGTACTTC.

The chain carries TRBV7-9 and TRBJ1-5, with a possible D match to TRBD1 (5 bases). The CDR3 is 16 residues long. V gave up 5 bases and J gave up 0 bases, with 14 bases separating them. Germline loops: CDR1 SEHNR, CDR2 FQNEAQ (reference sequence). DNA for the CDR3: TGTGCCAGCAGCCGGCAGGGAAGTCATAGCAATCAGCCCCAGCATTTT. It codes for CASSRQGSHSNQPQHF.

This clone was observed once. This chain's CDR3 is CASSEHVNTEAFF. The CDR3 DNA is TGTGCCAGCAGTGAACATGTGAACACTGAAGCTTTCTTT. The chain combines TRBV6-1 with TRBJ1-1; D is unclear. Trimming took 2 bases from V and 0 from J, leaving 4 bases between them. CDR1 and CDR2 from the germline V gene are MNHNS and SASEGT. The CDR3 contains 13 residues.

This clone was seen only a few times. This chain links TRBV27 with TRBJ1-2; D possibly corresponds to TRBD1 (5 bases). V lost 6 bases, J lost 7 bases, and 15 bases lay in between. The CDR3 is 13 residues long. The germline CDR1 and CDR2 sequences are MNHEY and SMNVEV (reference sequence). The CDR3 DNA follows: TGTGCCAGCAGCCCGAAGGGGTTCGGTGGCTACACCTTC. It yields the protein CASSPKGFGGYTF.

The CDR3 is CATRQGTNTGELFF. CDR3 sequence (DNA): TGTGCCACACGCCAGGGTACGAACACCGGGGAGCTGTTTTTT. This sequence joins TRBV10-3 and TRBJ2-2, with TRBD1 as a possible D gene (5 bases). The CDR3 sequence is 14 residues long. The V and J ends lost 10 bases and 0 bases respectively, with 12 bases between them. Germline V gives CDR1 ENHRY, CDR2 SYGVKD.

The rearrangement joins TRBV5-1 to TRBJ1-2; maybe TRBD1 (6 bases). The CDR3 contains 13 residues. Trimming removed 5 bases at V and 2 bases at J, with 10 bases between. CDR1 and CDR2 (germline): SGHRS, YFSETQ. In DNA, the CDR3 is TGCGCCAGCAGGAGACAGGAGAACTATGGCTACACCTTC. Amino acid sequence: CASRRQENYGYTF.

The rearrangement joins TRBV12-3 or TRBV12-4 to TRBJ1-1; possible D gene TRBD1, 5 bases. V dropped 10 bases and J dropped 7 bases, with 13 bases sitting between them. The CDR3 spans 11 residues. The CDR3 DNA reads as TGTGCCACCCTAATGGGGCTTGAAGCTTTCTTT. Its protein is CATLMGLEAFF.

The V and J genes are TRBV5-1 and TRBJ1-2; the match to TRBD1 covers 7 bases. With V trimmed by 4 bases and J by 2 bases, 8 bases remained unmatched. This CDR3 is built from 15 residues. Germline assignment: CDR1 SGHRS and CDR2 YFSETQ. Here the CDR3 DNA reads TGCGCCAGCAGCGGAACCGGGACAGTAAACTATGGCTACACCTTC. This encodes CASSGTGTVNYGYTF.

The chain carries TRBV5-1 and TRBJ1-6; the match to TRBD1 covers 7 bases. Per the germline V gene, CDR1 is SGHRS and CDR2 is YFSETQ. The V segment lost 4 bases and the J segment 3 bases; nucleotides outside the gene matches: 4. The CDR3 consists of 15 residues. The DNA of the CDR3 is TGCGCCAGCAGCAAAGGACAGGACTATAATTCACCCCTCCACTTT. Translating gives CASSKGQDYNSPLHF.

The V gene is TRBV18, the J gene TRBJ2-7, with 11 bases that match TRBD1. Trimming cost V 4 bases and J 5 bases; bases outside gene matches: 13. Germline V gives CDR1 KGHSH, CDR2 LQKENI. The CDR3 is 17 amino acids. The CDR3 reads CASSRSLPGQGGDEQYF. CDR3 bases: TGTGCCAGCTCACGATCCTTACCGGGACAGGGGGGGGACGAGCAGTACTTC.

The chain links TRBV7-9 to TRBJ2-5, with 8 nucleotides matching TRBD1. The V gene end was trimmed by 1 base and the J gene end by 1 base; junction bases not matched to a gene: 2. This CDR3 contains 15 residues. In germline, CDR1 is SEHNR, CDR2 FQNEAQ (reference sequence). This CDR3 is CASSLGGQGQETQYF. The CDR3 DNA reads TGTGCCAGCAGCTTAGGTGGACAGGGCCAAGAGACCCAGTACTTC.

The count of this clone is one. The chain carries TRBV7-2 and TRBJ1-6; weak D call: TRBD1 (6 bases). CDR1 and CDR2 from the germline V gene are SGHTA and FQGNSA. The V end was cut by 5 bases, the J end by 10 bases, with 21 bases between. CDR3 length: 16 amino acids. The CDR3 is CASSTRKQGWGSPLHF. The CDR3 DNA sequence: TGTGCCAGCAGCACCCGAAAACAGGGTTGGGGCTCACCCCTCCACTTT.

This chain connects TRBV5-1 to TRBJ1-1; D call uncertain. Germline V gene data show CDR1 as SGHRS and CDR2 as YFSETQ. CDR3 size: 13 residues. Between the trimmed V and J ends, which lost 2 bases and 4 bases, there was a span of 9 bases. DNA for the CDR3: TGCGCCAGCAGCTTAGGAGGTGTCACTGAAGCTTTCTTT. This gives the protein CASSLGGVTEAFF.

This clone was picked up many times. Distinct nucleotide sequences in the sample also encode this CDR3. The rearrangement joins TRBV6-5 to TRBJ1-2, with 9 bases that match TRBD1. Germline V gene data show CDR1 as MNHEY and CDR2 as SVGAGI. The V and J ends lost 0 bases and 5 bases, in that order; junction bases with no gene match: 7. The CDR3 sequence is 16 residues long. For the CDR3, the DNA is TGTGCCAGCAGTTACTCCCGCACAGGGGGCGGTTATGGCTACACCTTC. Protein product: CASSYSRTGGGYGYTF.

This clone was found a few times. V usage is TRBV28 and J usage is TRBJ1-2; weak D call: TRBD1 (5 bases). V lost 8 bases and J lost 6, with 19 bases in between. The length of the CDR3 is 14 residues. CDR1 and CDR2 from the germline V gene are MDHEN and SYDVKM. The CDR3 protein is CASYARGSGNGYTF. CDR3 in DNA: TGTGCCAGCTACGCGAGGGGCAGCGGGAATGGCTACACCTTC.

The chain carries TRBV7-9 and TRBJ2-5; 8 bases fit TRBD1. CDR1 is SEHNR, CDR2 FQNEAQ, per germline (reference sequence). The CDR3 is 13 amino acids. Germline trimming cut 6 bases from V and 3 bases from J; bases unmatched to any gene: 3. This CDR3 is CASRRQGKETQYF. In nucleotides, the CDR3 is TGTGCCAGCAGACGACAGGGGAAAGAGACCCAGTACTTC.

The genes are TRBV6-1 and TRBJ1-3, with no clear D. CDR3 size: 15 residues. CDR1 MNHNS and CDR2 SASEGT come from the germline V gene. Trimming took 2 bases from V and 0 from J, leaving 8 bases between them. The CDR3 protein is CASSETAYSGNTIYF. The CDR3 DNA sequence: TGTGCCAGCAGTGAAACTGCTTACTCTGGAAACACCATATATTTT.